This T cell receptor (beta chain) was observed in a study of blood T cell repertoires in COVID-19. The wider study: T cells, B-cell-depleted T cells, or PBMCs supplied cDNA or gDNA.

The protocol was immunoSEQ multiplex PCR, while the TCRdb copy is restricted to in-frame clones and leaves out a portion. Of fewer than 200,000 clones in the sample, about nine tenths were seen once. The length of the CDR3 is 13 residues. Trimming cost V 2 bases and J 5 bases, with 9 bases left between them. The germline gives CDR1 SGHTA, CDR2 FQGTGA. The chain employs TRBV7-3 and TRBJ1-1, with D unresolved. The receptor was derived from an older man with active or convalescent COVID-19. The sequenced sample consisted of peripheral blood. CDR3 coding DNA: TGTGCCAGCAGCTTACGGCGGGAAACTGAAGCTTTCTTT. As protein: CASSLRRETEAFF.